A selection of T cell receptor beta chains follows, all from one sample in a study of CD4+ T cells in melanoma. Clones were read by immunoSEQ multiplex PCR, and TCRdb kept only the in-frame ones, dropping some. The sample records roughly 60,000 clones, roughly three quarters being singletons. The material sequenced was tumor tissue. The origin of the receptors is a human donor with melanoma. CDR3s include the opening cysteine and the closing phenylalanine or tryptophan. D genes are given only for firm matches. Clone size, where shown, is once, few, many, or a class for clones that have expanded.

j_call d_call clone_size v_call cdr3_nt cdr3_aa
TRBJ1-4 - - TRBV5-1 TGCGCCAGCAGCTTGGCCAAGGGAGTGGTAGAAAAACTGTTTTTT CASSLAKGVVEKLFF
TRBJ2-3 TRBD2 - TRBV10-3 TGTGCCATCACTGCGGGGGACTCATATTCTAGCACAGATACGCAGTATTTT CAITAGDSYSSTDTQYF
TRBJ1-2 TRBD1 - TRBV5-4 TGTGCCAGCAGGGCAGGGGGGGGTGATGGCTACACCTTC CASRAGGGDGYTF
TRBJ2-7 - - TRBV7-9 TGTGCCAGCAGCTTAGACGACTATCGGCAGTACTTC CASSLDDYRQYF
TRBJ2-1 TRBD1 - TRBV11-2 TGTGCCAGCAGCTCCATACAGGACAGGGCCCCCAATGAGCAGTTCTTC CASSSIQDRAPNEQFF
TRBJ2-5 TRBD2 - TRBV5-1 TGCGCCAGCAGCTTGGGACTAGCGGGGGGAGAGACCCAGTACTTC CASSLGLAGGETQYF
TRBJ2-3 - - TRBV6-4 TGTGCCAGCAGTGACTCCGGGGCTTACACAGATACGCAGTATTTT CASSDSGAYTDTQYF
TRBJ2-2 TRBD2 - TRBV6-6 TGTGCCAGCAGACTCACTAGCGGGGGGATCGGGGAGCTGTTTTTT CASRLTSGGIGELFF
TRBJ1-5 - - TRBV4-1 TGCGCCAGCAGCTACCGGCCTTTTAGAGTGGTCAATCAGCCCCAGCATTTT CASSYRPFRVVNQPQHF
TRBJ2-6 - medium-sized TRBV10-3 TGTGCCATATCCGAGGGGCAGGGAATAACCGGGGCCAACGTCCTGACTTTC CAISEGQGITGANVLTF
TRBJ1-6 - - TRBV6-1 TGTGCCAGCAGTGAGGAGGCAGTATGGTCCTATAATTCACCCCTCCACTTT CASSEEAVWSYNSPLHF
TRBJ2-1 - few TRBV5-4 TGTGCCAGCAGTTGGGGAGGTGGGACCGACACCAATGAGCAGTTCTTC CASSWGGGTDTNEQFF
TRBJ1-2 TRBD1 once TRBV7-6 TGTGCCAGCAGCTTAACGGGACAGGGGGCATATGGCTACACCTTC CASSLTGQGAYGYTF
TRBJ1-1 TRBD1 medium-sized TRBV19 TGTGCCAGTAGTCTGGGGACAGGGATGAACACTGAAGCTTTCTTT CASSLGTGMNTEAFF
TRBJ1-1 TRBD1 - TRBV4-2 TGTGCCAGCAGCCAGACAGGGTTCACTGAAGCTTTCTTT CASSQTGFTEAFF